The rows below give T cell receptor beta chains drawn from one sample of a study of early T cells in non-severe SARS-CoV-2 infection. One entry per CDR3 protein results from TCRdb running MiXCR on the 5' RACE reads. The table lists tens of thousands of distinct CDR3 sequences, under 15% of them singletons. Sequencing used whole blood. These receptors were taken from an adult who was a healthcare worker with PCR-confirmed SARS-CoV-2 infection or an uninfected control (not recorded which). CDR3s leave out the opening cysteine and the closing phenylalanine or tryptophan. The D gene is left open where the match is weak. Part of the rows lack a size; the others show once, few, many or a class for expanded clones.

>few|TRBJ2-7|TRBV5-4|NA
ASSLGSGSYEQY
>NA|TRBJ2-3|TRBV6-5|TRBD2
ASSGTSGTIDTQY
>NA|TRBJ2-1|TRBV29-1|TRBD1
SVVKTGNNEQF
>few|TRBJ2-7|TRBV20-1|NA
SARPYYSDQNEQY
>few|TRBJ2-7|TRBV20-1|TRBD2
SARDGLAGAGEQY
>many|TRBJ2-7|TRBV5-1|TRBD2
ASSLAGGPYEQY
>few|TRBJ1-4|TRBV7-8|TRBD1
ASGTGDGKLF
>NA|TRBJ2-5|TRBV25-1|NA
ASSEFSAGETQY
>NA|TRBJ2-1|TRBV12-3/TRBV12-4|NA
ASSFGVVGGDEQF
>NA|TRBJ2-3|TRBV6-2/TRBV6-3|TRBD1
ASSYPDRPQLSTDTQY
>NA|TRBJ2-1|TRBV10-3|NA
AIRTVSYNEQF
>many|TRBJ2-1|TRBV30|NA
AWSPGTEQF
>NA|TRBJ1-2|TRBV7-2|NA
ASSLGRDYGYT
>NA|TRBJ2-7|TRBV7-3|TRBD2
ASSPTSGGDYEQY
>many|TRBJ2-7|TRBV20-1|TRBD1
SARGIGQGLNEQY
>many|TRBJ1-5|TRBV20-1|NA
SALAGTKEGQPQH
>few|TRBJ2-3|TRBV27|TRBD2
ASSLARGRWTDTQY
>few|TRBJ2-7|TRBV11-2|NA
APYEQY
>few|TRBJ1-5|TRBV6-5|NA
ASRRHNSNQPQH
>many|TRBJ2-4|TRBV2|NA
ASSFRGEAQY
>many|TRBJ2-3|TRBV6-1|NA
ASEGTVITDTQY
>many|TRBJ2-1|TRBV11-3|TRBD2
ASSMGLAEANEQF
>NA|TRBJ1-2|TRBV12-2|NA
ASRRDGSVGYT
>few|TRBJ2-3|TRBV9|NA
ASSVRTAADTQY
>NA|TRBJ2-1|TRBV6-6|NA
ASSHRGLEQF
>few|TRBJ2-3|TRBV29-1|NA
SGRAGSYGTDTQY
>NA|TRBJ1-2|TRBV28|NA
ASTLDNNYGYT
>many|TRBJ1-5|TRBV7-8|TRBD1
ASSLPGTGVQPQH
>NA|TRBJ2-6|TRBV14|NA
ASSPSPGLLANVLT
>once|TRBJ2-7|TRBV7-6|TRBD2
ASSPGLAGAEQY
>many|TRBJ2-1|TRBV27|TRBD1
ATGTGGGNEQF
>few|TRBJ2-3|TRBV4-3|NA
ASSQELLRGGDTQY
>many|TRBJ2-1|TRBV5-1|NA
ASRLEEGYEQF
>NA|TRBJ1-2|TRBV7-9|NA
ASSLAGSDYGYT
>few|TRBJ2-1|TRBV20-1|TRBD2
SALTGTSASYNEQF
>NA|TRBJ1-2|TRBV18|NA
ASRTNSSGVSGYT
>many|TRBJ2-7|TRBV20-1|TRBD1
SARIQGDYEQY
>few|TRBJ2-7|TRBV4-1|TRBD1
ASSQGRDRY
>few|TRBJ2-3|TRBV4-1|TRBD2
ASSPSGRATDTQY
>NA|TRBJ2-3|TRBV4-1|TRBD2
ASSQPGRLGTSGRDTQY
>NA|TRBJ2-5|TRBV4-1|NA
ASSQSPPLEETQY
>few|TRBJ1-1|TRBV7-8|NA
ASSGGRGNTEAF
>many|TRBJ2-3|TRBV7-8|TRBD1
ASSPIQGMDTQY
>NA|TRBJ1-4|TRBV10-2|NA
ASSPRWDNNEKLF
>few|TRBJ2-1|TRBV24-1|NA
ATSGSLSYNEQF
>few|TRBJ1-2|TRBV6-5|NA
ASSPSLNYGYT
>many|TRBJ2-3|TRBV4-3|TRBD2
ASSQEGTSGWKDTQY